The subject of this entry is one T cell receptor beta chain. Its antigen remains undetermined. No qualities accompany the bases; no much larger clone lies one base away. The V and J ends are trimmed by 4 bases and 1 base, leaving 13 bases between them. Via the germline V gene, CDR1 is MDHEN and CDR2 SYDVKM. The CDR3 numbers 15 residues from cysteine through phenylalanine. Only the CDR3 region is kept as DNA, spanning 45 bases read in frame from base 1. TCR beta CDR3 regions were amplified from RNA transcripts for repertoire sequencing. The first round of RT-PCR was done with HTBI primers and the Qiagen OneStep RT-PCR kit, and was followed by a second round of multiplex PCR, then size selection and purification. Sequencing of the libraries was carried out on an Illumina HiSeq2000 in paired-end mode with 100 bp reads. The original pipeline was this. Reads were processed with SOAPnuke, discarding reads with adapters, uncalled bases, mean Phred below 15, or no exact constant-primer or identifier match. COPE v1.2.5 was used to merge the high-quality paired reads. Each unique nucleotide sequence was treated as a clonotype, and MiTCR v1.1 was used to align the clonotypes to the IMGT TRB V, D and J references. Only V-J combinations with frequency above 0.0001 were analysed, covering 99% to 99.2% of repertoires. A TCR clonal expansion and chaos score per V-J combination was defined as the ratio of F50 clonal expansion to chaos observed in the TCRdist matrix. Welch's t-statistics and random forest were used to reduce features to about a dozen V-J combinations, which were fed into a naive Bayes classifier. Thyroid-blood repertoire similarity was quantified with the Morisita-Horn index. The raw public data were reprocessed by TCRdb itself: fastp quality trimming at Q25, MiXCR clonotype calling, in-frame beta chains only. Rows are unified per CDR3 protein, each entry keeping the most common DNA and genes. The V and J calls, along with clone size, are taken from TCRdb and not from the paper's own processing. The sample has under 800,000 distinct CDR3 sequences on record, 22% of them singletons. The top ten clones comprise approximately 7.7% of the sample.

The sample belongs to a study of Graves' ophthalmopathy and Graves' hyperthyroidism (dated by TCRdb to the late 2010s). About the study as a whole: Peripheral blood was collected at initial diagnosis, prior to any treatment. Following sample collection, hyperthyroidism patients were given methimazole at a starting dose of 30 mg daily, and ophthalmopathy patients were given high-dose intravenous methylprednisolone. The study used TCR beta repertoire signatures to distinguish Graves' ophthalmopathy from Graves' hyperthyroidism and to predict progression to ophthalmopathy. In total, some 130 blood samples were TCR-sequenced: roughly 45 ophthalmopathy, approximately 80 hyperthyroidism and roughly 17 hyperthyroidism-to-ophthalmopathy patients. T-cell repertoires of thyroid tissue and blood were compared in about 6 hyperthyroidism patients. The 100 discovery patients were randomly split 7:3 into training and test sets. An independent validation cohort was composed of around 19 hyperthyroidism patients and some 16 patients who later progressed from hyperthyroidism to ophthalmopathy. To explore V-J signatures distinguishing ophthalmopathy from hyperthyroidism, a discovery set of 100 patients (fewer than 45 ophthalmopathy, 55 to 60 stable hyperthyroidism) was enrolled. The study at large found these results: The 13-signature model separated ophthalmopathy from stable hyperthyroidism with approximately 90% sensitivity and approximately 83% specificity in cross-validation, and 80%/75% in the test set. Among expanded thyroid clonotypes with frequency above 0.001, most also showed up in blood, which suggests that blood repertoires may reflect the thyroid immune response. No statistical method was used to predetermine the sample size, and group allocation was not hidden from the investigators. In validation, the model predicted ophthalmopathy progression with over 60% sensitivity and 72.22% specificity; eleven to twelve predicted patients were CT-confirmed with GO in a median of 6.5 months.

A patient counted as having stable hyperthyroidism if there was no progression to ophthalmopathy within 18 months of follow-up. Hyperthyroidism patients were newly diagnosed, were aged 18 to 65 years, and had a disease duration under 2 months. Patients with other autoimmune diseases, uncontrolled infections, pregnancy or lactation were excluded from the study. Clinical symptoms, serum thyroxine, TRAb, thyroid ultrasound and orbital computed tomography were used for diagnosis. Using Ficoll-Paque density gradient centrifugation, PBMCs were isolated from 8.5 to 10 ml of fresh peripheral blood. Total RNA was extracted with Trizol reagent and quality-checked on an Agilent 2100 Bioanalyzer.

This chain is built from TRBV28 and TRBJ1-1; the best D guess is TRBD1, with 5 bases matching. The sample comprised peripheral blood. The source is a woman between 18 and 29 years old with stable Graves' hyperthyroidism. Some clones in this sample may be carry-over from other donors' samples. Donor details come from another sample of the same person, matched by shared clones. CDR3 loop: CASSSQGTKNTEAFF. Here is the DNA: TGTGCCAGCAGTTCCCAGGGTACGAAGAACACTGAAGCTTTCTTT.